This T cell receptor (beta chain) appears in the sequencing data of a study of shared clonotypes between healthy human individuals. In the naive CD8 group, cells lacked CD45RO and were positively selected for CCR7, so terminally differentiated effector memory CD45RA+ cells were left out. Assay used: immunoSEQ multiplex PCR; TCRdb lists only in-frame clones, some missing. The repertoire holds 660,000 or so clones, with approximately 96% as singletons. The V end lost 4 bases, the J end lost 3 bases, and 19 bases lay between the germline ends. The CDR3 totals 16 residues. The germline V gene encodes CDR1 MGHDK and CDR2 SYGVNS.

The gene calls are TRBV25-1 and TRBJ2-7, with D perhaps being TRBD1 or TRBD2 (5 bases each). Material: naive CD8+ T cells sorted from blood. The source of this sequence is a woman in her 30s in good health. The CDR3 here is CASSGPDRDADYEQYF. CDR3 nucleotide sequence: TGTGCCAGCAGTGGACCAGACCGGGACGCAGACTACGAGCAGTACTTC.